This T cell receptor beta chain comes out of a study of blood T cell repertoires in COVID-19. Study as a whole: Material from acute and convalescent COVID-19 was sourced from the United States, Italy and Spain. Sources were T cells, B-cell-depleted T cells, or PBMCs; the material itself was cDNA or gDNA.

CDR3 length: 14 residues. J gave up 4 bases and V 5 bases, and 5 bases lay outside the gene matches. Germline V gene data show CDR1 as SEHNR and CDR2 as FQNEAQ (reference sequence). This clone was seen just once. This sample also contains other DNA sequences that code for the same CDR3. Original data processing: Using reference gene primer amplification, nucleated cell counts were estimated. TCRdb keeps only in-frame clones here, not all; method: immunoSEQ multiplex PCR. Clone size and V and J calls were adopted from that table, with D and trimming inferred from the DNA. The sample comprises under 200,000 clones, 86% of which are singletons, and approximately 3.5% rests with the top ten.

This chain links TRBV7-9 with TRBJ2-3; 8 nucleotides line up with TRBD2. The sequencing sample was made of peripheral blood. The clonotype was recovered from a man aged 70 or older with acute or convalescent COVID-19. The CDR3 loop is CASSPGLASDTQYF. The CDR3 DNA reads TGTGCCAGCAGCCCCGGACTAGCTTCAGATACGCAGTATTTT.